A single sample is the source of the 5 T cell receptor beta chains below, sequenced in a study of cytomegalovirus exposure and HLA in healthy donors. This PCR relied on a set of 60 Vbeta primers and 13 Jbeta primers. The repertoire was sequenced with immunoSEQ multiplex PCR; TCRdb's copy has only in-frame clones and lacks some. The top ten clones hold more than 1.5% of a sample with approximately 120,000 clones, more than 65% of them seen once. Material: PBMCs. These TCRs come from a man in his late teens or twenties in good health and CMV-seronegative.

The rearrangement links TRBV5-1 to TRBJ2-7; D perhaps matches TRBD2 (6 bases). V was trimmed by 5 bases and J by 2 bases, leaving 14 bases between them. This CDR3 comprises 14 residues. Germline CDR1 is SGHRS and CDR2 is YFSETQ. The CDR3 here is CASRMGLTTYEQYF. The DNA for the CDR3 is TGCGCCAGCAGGATGGGACTTACGACCTACGAGCAGTACTTC.

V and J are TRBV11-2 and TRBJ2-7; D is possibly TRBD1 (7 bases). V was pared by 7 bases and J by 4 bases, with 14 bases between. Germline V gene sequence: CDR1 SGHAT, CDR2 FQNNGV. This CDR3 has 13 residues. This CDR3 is CASTLAGGYEQYF. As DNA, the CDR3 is TGTGCCAGCACCCTGGCAGGGGGGTACGAGCAGTACTTC.

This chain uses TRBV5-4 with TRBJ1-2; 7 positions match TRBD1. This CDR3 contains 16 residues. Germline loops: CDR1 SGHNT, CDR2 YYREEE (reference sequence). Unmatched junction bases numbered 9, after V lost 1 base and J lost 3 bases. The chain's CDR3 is CASSLSRGGWDYGYTF. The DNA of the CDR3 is TGTGCCAGCAGCTTGTCTAGAGGGGGCTGGGACTATGGCTACACCTTC.

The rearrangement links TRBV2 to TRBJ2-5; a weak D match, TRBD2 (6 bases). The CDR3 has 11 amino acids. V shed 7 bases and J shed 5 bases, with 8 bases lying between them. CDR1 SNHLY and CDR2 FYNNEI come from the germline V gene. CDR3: CASTSVETQYF. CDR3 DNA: TGTGCCAGCACTAGCGTCGAGACCCAGTACTTC.

CDR3: CASSLGRLGGYTF. The CDR3 DNA sequence: TGTGCCAGCAGTTTGGGTCGTCTCGGGGGCTACACCTTC. The rearrangement joins TRBV27 to TRBJ1-2; no clear D. This CDR3 has 13 residues. Deletions cut 3 bases from V and 8 bases from J, with 13 bases between. Germline assignment: CDR1 MNHEY and CDR2 SMNVEV (reference sequence).